The rows below give T cell receptor beta chains drawn from one sample of a study of siplizumab effects on memory and regulatory T cells. The table came from immunoSEQ multiplex PCR; TCRdb's copy has only in-frame clones and leaves some out. The data show about 82,000 clones, approximately 86% seen once. Material for sequencing was Tregs sorted from blood. The receptors come from a human donor in good health. Each CDR3 is given with its conserved first and last residue. Each record gives: J gene, D gene, V gene, CDR3 length, CDR3 protein, CDR3 DNA. The D gene is left open where the match is weak.

j_gene: TRBJ2-6
d_gene: -
v_gene: TRBV27
len: 13
CDR3aa: CASSLEGANVLTF
CDR3nt: TGTGCCAGCAGTTTAGAAGGGGCCAACGTCCTGACTTTC

j_gene: TRBJ1-1
d_gene: -
v_gene: TRBV11-1
len: 18
CDR3aa: CASSLESRYKTTNTEAFF
CDR3nt: TGTGCCAGCAGCTTAGAATCCAGGTACAAGACAACGAACACTGAAGCTTTCTTT

j_gene: TRBJ1-2
d_gene: -
v_gene: TRBV18
len: 13
CDR3aa: CASSPNPSAGYTF
CDR3nt: TGTGCCAGCTCACCCAACCCGTCCGCGGGCTACACCTTC

j_gene: TRBJ1-1
d_gene: TRBD1
v_gene: TRBV19
len: 17
CDR3aa: CASRQPGQTNLNTEAFF
CDR3nt: TGTGCCAGTAGGCAGCCGGGACAGACAAATCTCAACACTGAAGCTTTCTTT

j_gene: TRBJ1-1
d_gene: -
v_gene: TRBV6-6
len: 15
CDR3aa: CASSSPVAGNTEAFF
CDR3nt: TGTGCCAGCAGTTCCCCCGTGGCGGGGAACACTGAAGCTTTCTTT

j_gene: TRBJ1-3
d_gene: -
v_gene: TRBV6-5
len: 14
CDR3aa: CASSTDSSGNTIYF
CDR3nt: TGTGCCAGCAGCACCGACAGCTCTGGAAACACCATATATTTT

j_gene: TRBJ2-7
d_gene: -
v_gene: TRBV7-2
len: 13
CDR3aa: CASSLGRDYEQYF
CDR3nt: TGTGCCAGCAGCTTAGGGCGGGACTACGAGCAGTACTTC

j_gene: TRBJ2-7
d_gene: -
v_gene: TRBV19
len: 15
CDR3aa: CASSPTGTPNFEQYF
CDR3nt: TGTGCCAGTAGTCCGACCGGGACACCGAACTTCGAGCAGTACTTC

j_gene: TRBJ2-7
d_gene: TRBD1
v_gene: TRBV5-5
len: 15
CDR3aa: CASSGTGTISYEQYF
CDR3nt: TGTGCCAGCAGCGGGACAGGGACGATTTCCTACGAGCAGTACTTC

j_gene: TRBJ2-3
d_gene: -
v_gene: TRBV11-3
len: 16
CDR3aa: CASSLGETGASDTQYF
CDR3nt: TGTGCCAGCAGCTTAGGTGAGACAGGAGCTTCAGATACGCAGTATTTT

j_gene: TRBJ2-3
d_gene: -
v_gene: TRBV29-1
len: 16
CDR3aa: CSVEPRGAGGTDTQYF
CDR3nt: TGCAGCGTTGAACCCCGGGGGGCGGGGGGCACAGATACGCAGTATTTT

j_gene: TRBJ2-7
d_gene: TRBD2
v_gene: TRBV5-4
len: 16
CDR3aa: CASSLAAGGGFYEQYF
CDR3nt: TGTGCCAGCAGCTTGGCGGCGGGGGGAGGGTTTTACGAGCAGTACTTC

j_gene: TRBJ1-6
d_gene: TRBD1
v_gene: TRBV7-3
len: 14
CDR3aa: CASSSGQSNSPLHF
CDR3nt: TGTGCCAGCAGCTCGGGACAGAGTAATTCACCCCTCCACTTT

j_gene: TRBJ2-7
d_gene: TRBD1
v_gene: TRBV28
len: 12
CDR3aa: CATGQGLYEQYF
CDR3nt: TGTGCCACCGGACAGGGGCTCTACGAGCAGTACTTC

j_gene: TRBJ2-5
d_gene: TRBD2
v_gene: TRBV13
len: 17
CDR3aa: CASSNRLGFREGETQYF
CDR3nt: TGTGCCAGCAGCAACCGCCTAGGGTTCCGGGAGGGAGAGACCCAGTACTTC

j_gene: TRBJ2-3
d_gene: -
v_gene: TRBV9
len: 13
CDR3aa: CASSGKGTDTQYF
CDR3nt: TGTGCCAGCAGCGGCAAAGGCACAGATACGCAGTATTTT

j_gene: TRBJ2-1
d_gene: TRBD1
v_gene: TRBV18
len: 16
CDR3aa: CASMGTGRTWDNEQFF
CDR3nt: TGTGCCAGTATGGGGACAGGGAGGACGTGGGACAATGAGCAGTTCTTC

j_gene: TRBJ1-2
d_gene: -
v_gene: TRBV5-1
len: 16
CDR3aa: CASSLGSSPGSYGYTF
CDR3nt: TGCGCCAGCAGCTTAGGGTCCTCACCGGGATCTTATGGCTACACCTTC

j_gene: TRBJ1-4
d_gene: -
v_gene: TRBV5-6
len: 14
CDR3aa: CASSLIGANEKLFF
CDR3nt: TGTGCCAGCAGCTTGATAGGGGCTAATGAAAAACTGTTTTTT